This TCR beta chain comes out of a study of shared clonotypes between healthy human individuals. The assay was immunoSEQ multiplex PCR, and TCRdb's table has in-frame clones only and misses some. This table has hundreds of thousands of clones, around 78% appearing once. The material sequenced was memory CD4+ T cells sorted from blood. Subset described: CD45RA-negative fraction. This sequence originates from a woman aged 30 to 39 in good health.

The DNA for the CDR3 is TGTGCCAGCAGTCTGATCTACGAGCAGTACTTC. Protein product: CASSLIYEQYF. The V gene is TRBV2, the J gene TRBJ2-5; D unresolved. The last part of the DNA fits TRBJ2-7 better; the J call may be wrong. There are 11 residues in the CDR3. CDR1 is SNHLY, CDR2 FYNNEI, per germline.